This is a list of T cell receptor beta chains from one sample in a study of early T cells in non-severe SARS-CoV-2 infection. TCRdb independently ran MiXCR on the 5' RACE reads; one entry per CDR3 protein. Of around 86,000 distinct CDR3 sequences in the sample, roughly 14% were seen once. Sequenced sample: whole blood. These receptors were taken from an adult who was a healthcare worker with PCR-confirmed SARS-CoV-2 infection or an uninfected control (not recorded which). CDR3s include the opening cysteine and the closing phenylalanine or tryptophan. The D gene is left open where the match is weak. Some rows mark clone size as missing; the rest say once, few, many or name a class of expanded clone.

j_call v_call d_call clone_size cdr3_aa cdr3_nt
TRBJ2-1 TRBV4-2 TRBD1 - CASSQVGFGQGLNEQFF TGTGCCAGCAGCCAAGTAGGGTTCGGACAGGGTCTAAATGAGCAGTTCTTC
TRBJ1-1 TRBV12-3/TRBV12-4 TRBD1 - CASSLRQGGTEAFF TGTGCCAGCAGTTTACGACAGGGAGGGACTGAAGCTTTCTTT
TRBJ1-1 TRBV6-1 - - CASSARGNTEAFF TGTGCCAGCAGTGCCCGGGGGAACACTGAAGCTTTCTTT
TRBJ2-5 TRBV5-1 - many CASSFGAPLYQETQYF TGCGCCAGCAGCTTCGGCGCGCCGCTGTACCAAGAGACCCAGTACTTC
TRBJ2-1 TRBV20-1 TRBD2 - CSANSGTSAAEQFF TGCAGTGCCAACTCCGGGACTAGCGCGGCTGAGCAGTTCTTC
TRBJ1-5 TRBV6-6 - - CASSSATGPNQPQHF TGTGCCAGCAGCTCTGCCACAGGGCCCAATCAGCCCCAGCATTTT
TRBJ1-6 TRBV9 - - CASSPRAGTHVGSPLHF TGTGCCAGCAGCCCGAGAGCCGGGACCCATGTAGGTTCACCCCTCCACTTT
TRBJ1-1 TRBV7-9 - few CASSLQGIFPEAFF TGTGCCAGCAGCTTACAGGGGATTTTCCCTGAAGCTTTCTTT
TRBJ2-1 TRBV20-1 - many CSASSGDLPRDEQFF TGCAGTGCTAGTTCTGGGGACTTACCTAGGGATGAGCAGTTCTTC
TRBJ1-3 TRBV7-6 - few CASSKRDRASGNTIYF TGTGCCAGCAGCAAGAGGGACCGGGCCTCTGGAAACACCATATATTTT
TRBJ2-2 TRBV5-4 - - CASSLGQVPGELFF TGTGCCAGCAGCTTGGGACAGGTTCCCGGGGAGCTGTTTTTT
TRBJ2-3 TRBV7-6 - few CASSSSGGITDTQYF TGTGCCAGCTCCTCCTCCGGGGGTATCACAGATACGCAGTATTTT
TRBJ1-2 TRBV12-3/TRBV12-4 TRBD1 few CASSRQGFLYGYTF TGTGCCAGCAGCCGACAGGGATTCCTCTATGGCTACACCTTC
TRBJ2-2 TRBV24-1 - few CATCSEGSTGELFF TGTGCCACCTGCAGCGAAGGTAGCACCGGGGAGCTGTTTTTT
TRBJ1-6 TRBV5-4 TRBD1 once CASSYSGGRGTNSPLHF TGTGCCAGCAGCTACTCTGGCGGCAGGGGGACTAATTCACCCCTCCACTTT